This TCR beta chain was sequenced for a study of blood T cell repertoires in COVID-19. Study-level background: The samples span acute and convalescent COVID-19 from the United States, Italy and Spain. T cells, B-cell-depleted T cells, or PBMCs provided the cDNA or gDNA that served as material.

The CDR3 length is 15 residues. With 3 bases removed from V and 4 bases from J, the gap between germline ends came to 13 bases. CDR1 is SGHTA and CDR2 is FQGNSA in the germline V gene. Authors' methods: Reference gene primers were amplified, and this amplification served to estimate nucleated cell counts. Measured with immunoSEQ multiplex PCR; TCRdb has only the in-frame clones, and not every one. V, J and clone size derive from that table, while D and trimming were established from the DNA sequence. The sample carries about 160,000 clones, 60% to 85% recorded once. This clonotype originated in a man aged 70-80 years with acute or convalescent COVID-19. This chain joins TRBV7-2 and TRBJ1-5; the D is unclear. Input material: peripheral blood. The CDR3 nucleotides are TGTGCCAGCAGCTTTAACGGCGTAGCAAATCAGCCCCAGCATTTT. Amino acids: CASSFNGVANQPQHF.